A selection of T cell receptor beta chains follows, all from one sample in a study of PD-L1 blockade in urothelial cancer. The assay was immunoSEQ multiplex PCR, and TCRdb's table has in-frame clones only and misses some. The sample has approximately 110,000 clones, 70% to 85% seen once. Here the sequenced sample was PBMCs, taken around atezolizumab (anti-PD-L1) treatment. The receptors shown here come from a man aged 45-65 years with urothelial cancer. CDR3s include the opening cysteine and the closing phenylalanine or tryptophan. A D gene is named only where the DNA matches it firmly. Not all rows give a size; the values are once, few, many and, for expanded clones, a class.

v_call: TRBV5-6
clone_size: NA
j_call: TRBJ2-1
d_call: TRBD2
cdr3_aa: CASSLTSGSLNEQFF
cdr3_nt: TGTGCCAGCAGCTTGACAAGCGGGAGTTTAAATGAGCAGTTCTTC

v_call: TRBV11-2
clone_size: NA
j_call: TRBJ1-2
d_call: TRBD1
cdr3_aa: CASSLVWGQGLSNYGYTF
cdr3_nt: TGTGCCAGCAGCTTAGTTTGGGGACAGGGTCTTTCTAACTATGGCTACACCTTC

v_call: TRBV19
clone_size: NA
j_call: TRBJ2-1
d_call: TRBD1
cdr3_aa: CASSIVGQGVHEQFF
cdr3_nt: TGTGCCAGTAGTATAGTGGGACAGGGAGTACATGAGCAGTTCTTC

v_call: TRBV19
clone_size: once
j_call: TRBJ2-7
d_call: NA
cdr3_aa: CASSQGGLFKEQYF
cdr3_nt: TGTGCCAGTTCCCAGGGGGGCTTGTTTAAGGAGCAGTACTTC

v_call: TRBV6-1
clone_size: NA
j_call: TRBJ2-1
d_call: NA
cdr3_aa: CASTGFSSYNEQFF
cdr3_nt: TGTGCCAGCACAGGATTCAGCTCCTACAATGAGCAGTTCTTC

v_call: TRBV5-1
clone_size: once
j_call: TRBJ2-7
d_call: NA
cdr3_aa: CASSFGPAFDRTHEQYF
cdr3_nt: TGCGCCAGCAGCTTTGGCCCTGCATTCGACAGGACCCACGAGCAGTACTTC

v_call: TRBV19
clone_size: NA
j_call: TRBJ2-1
d_call: TRBD2
cdr3_aa: CASSMKGLAGARSSYNEQFF
cdr3_nt: TGTGCCAGTAGTATGAAGGGACTAGCGGGAGCGCGGAGCTCCTACAATGAGCAGTTCTTC

v_call: TRBV30
clone_size: once
j_call: TRBJ2-2
d_call: NA
cdr3_aa: CAWSARVSGELFF
cdr3_nt: TGTGCCTGGAGTGCCAGGGTCTCCGGGGAGCTGTTTTTT

v_call: TRBV19
clone_size: NA
j_call: TRBJ2-2
d_call: TRBD2
cdr3_aa: CASSISLAGGPSSFVKPGELFF
cdr3_nt: TGTGCCAGTAGTATTTCGTTAGCGGGAGGGCCCTCCTCTTTTGTTAAGCCCGGGGAGCTGTTTTTT

v_call: TRBV6-4
clone_size: NA
j_call: TRBJ2-3
d_call: TRBD2
cdr3_aa: CASSEMGIAGVFGADTQYF
cdr3_nt: TGTGCCAGCAGTGAAATGGGAATAGCGGGAGTATTCGGCGCAGATACGCAGTATTTT

v_call: TRBV19
clone_size: NA
j_call: TRBJ1-1
d_call: NA
cdr3_aa: CASTLLTQMNTEAFF
cdr3_nt: TGTGCCAGTACTCTTCTCACGCAGATGAACACTGAAGCTTTCTTT

v_call: TRBV9
clone_size: NA
j_call: TRBJ2-2
d_call: TRBD1
cdr3_aa: CASSQTGKLGGELFF
cdr3_nt: TGTGCCAGCAGCCAGACAGGGAAGCTGGGCGGGGAGCTGTTTTTT

v_call: TRBV7-9
clone_size: NA
j_call: TRBJ1-4
d_call: TRBD1
cdr3_aa: CASKGTANEKLFF
cdr3_nt: TGTGCCAGCAAAGGGACAGCTAATGAAAAACTGTTTTTT

v_call: TRBV18
clone_size: NA
j_call: TRBJ1-6
d_call: TRBD1
cdr3_aa: CASSPGTGHNSPLHF
cdr3_nt: TGTGCCAGCTCTCCCGGGACAGGGCATAATTCACCCCTCCACTTT

v_call: TRBV18
clone_size: NA
j_call: TRBJ2-7
d_call: NA
cdr3_aa: CASSQTAVQNEQYF
cdr3_nt: TGTGCCAGCTCACAGACTGCCGTCCAGAACGAGCAGTACTTC

v_call: TRBV5-6
clone_size: once
j_call: TRBJ1-5
d_call: NA
cdr3_aa: CASSLGGGTQHF
cdr3_nt: TGTGCCAGCAGCTTAGGGGGGGGAACACAGCATTTT

v_call: TRBV27
clone_size: NA
j_call: TRBJ2-1
d_call: TRBD2
cdr3_aa: CASRRAGVSYNEQFF
cdr3_nt: TGTGCCAGCAGAAGGGCGGGAGTCTCCTACAATGAGCAGTTCTTC

v_call: TRBV23-1
clone_size: NA
j_call: TRBJ1-5
d_call: NA
cdr3_aa: CPGGSNQPQHF
cdr3_nt: TGCCCCGGGGGGAGCAATCAGCCCCAGCATTTT

v_call: TRBV19
clone_size: NA
j_call: TRBJ1-5
d_call: NA
cdr3_aa: CASSMAPGQPQHF
cdr3_nt: TGTGCCAGTAGTATGGCCCCGGGGCAGCCCCAGCATTTT

v_call: TRBV28
clone_size: NA
j_call: TRBJ1-2
d_call: TRBD1
cdr3_aa: CASSQAGGARGYTF
cdr3_nt: TGTGCCAGCAGTCAAGCAGGGGGCGCGAGGGGCTACACCTTC

v_call: TRBV5-1
clone_size: NA
j_call: TRBJ2-3
d_call: NA
cdr3_aa: CASSRLPGQKLADTQYF
cdr3_nt: TGCGCCAGCAGCCGACTACCGGGACAAAAGTTGGCAGATACGCAGTATTTT

v_call: TRBV5-5
clone_size: NA
j_call: TRBJ2-3
d_call: NA
cdr3_aa: CASSSDEKRADTQYF
cdr3_nt: TGTGCCAGCAGCAGTGACGAGAAGCGGGCAGATACGCAGTATTTT

v_call: TRBV14
clone_size: NA
j_call: TRBJ2-3
d_call: NA
cdr3_aa: CASSQDFTDTQYF
cdr3_nt: TGTGCCAGCAGCCAAGACTTCACAGATACGCAGTATTTT

v_call: TRBV11-2
clone_size: once
j_call: TRBJ1-6
d_call: NA
cdr3_aa: CASSLVRSGNYNSPLHF
cdr3_nt: TGTGCCAGCAGCTTAGTGAGATCGGGAAACTATAATTCACCCCTCCACTTT

v_call: TRBV5-5
clone_size: NA
j_call: TRBJ1-1
d_call: NA
cdr3_aa: CASSWEGGTNTEAFF
cdr3_nt: TGTGCCAGCAGCTGGGAGGGCGGAACGAACACTGAAGCTTTCTTT

v_call: TRBV4-1
clone_size: NA
j_call: TRBJ1-6
d_call: NA
cdr3_aa: CASSQDSPRSESSYNSPLHF
cdr3_nt: TGCGCCAGCAGCCAAGATTCCCCGCGCAGCGAGAGCTCCTATAATTCACCCCTCCACTTT

v_call: TRBV7-6
clone_size: NA
j_call: TRBJ2-1
d_call: NA
cdr3_aa: CASSQVNNEQFF
cdr3_nt: TGTGCCAGCAGTCAGGTTAACAATGAGCAGTTCTTC

v_call: TRBV7-9
clone_size: NA
j_call: TRBJ1-2
d_call: NA
cdr3_aa: CASTLGGNYGYTF
cdr3_nt: TGTGCCAGCACCTTGGGGGGTAACTATGGCTACACCTTC

v_call: TRBV7-9
clone_size: few
j_call: TRBJ1-3
d_call: NA
cdr3_aa: CASSRGGSGNTIYF
cdr3_nt: TGTGCCAGCAGCCGGGGGGGGTCCGGAAACACCATATATTTT

v_call: TRBV7-2
clone_size: NA
j_call: TRBJ1-5
d_call: NA
cdr3_aa: CASNSGGQPQHF
cdr3_nt: TGTGCCAGCAACTCCGGGGGTCAGCCCCAGCATTTT

v_call: TRBV7-6
clone_size: NA
j_call: TRBJ2-7
d_call: NA
cdr3_aa: CASSSEGRGGEQYF
cdr3_nt: TGTGCCAGCAGCTCGGAGGGGCGGGGAGGCGAGCAGTACTTC

v_call: TRBV19
clone_size: few
j_call: TRBJ1-5
d_call: NA
cdr3_aa: CASSIEGVGQPQHF
cdr3_nt: TGTGCCAGTAGTATTGAGGGGGTTGGGCAGCCCCAGCATTTT

v_call: TRBV7-2
clone_size: NA
j_call: TRBJ2-3
d_call: NA
cdr3_aa: CASSSSFSADTQYF
cdr3_nt: TGTGCCAGCAGCTCCTCTTTCTCCGCAGATACGCAGTATTTT

v_call: TRBV19
clone_size: NA
j_call: TRBJ1-2
d_call: TRBD1
cdr3_aa: CASSAGTGSVNYGYTF
cdr3_nt: TGTGCCAGTAGTGCCGGGACAGGGTCGGTTAACTATGGCTACACCTTC

v_call: TRBV5-5
clone_size: NA
j_call: TRBJ1-1
d_call: TRBD1
cdr3_aa: CASSLGQGWDTEAFF
cdr3_nt: TGTGCCAGCAGCTTGGGACAGGGGTGGGACACTGAAGCTTTCTTT

v_call: TRBV28
clone_size: NA
j_call: TRBJ2-7
d_call: TRBD2
cdr3_aa: CASSFWGRQGGRYYEQYF
cdr3_nt: TGTGCCAGCAGTTTTTGGGGCCGTCAGGGAGGGAGATACTACGAGCAGTACTTC

v_call: TRBV18
clone_size: few
j_call: TRBJ1-2
d_call: NA
cdr3_aa: CASSQRTNRDGYTF
cdr3_nt: TGTGCCAGCTCCCAAAGGACAAATAGGGATGGCTACACCTTC

v_call: TRBV6-5
clone_size: NA
j_call: TRBJ1-3
d_call: TRBD1
cdr3_aa: CASSLGQGYGNTIYF
cdr3_nt: TGTGCCAGCAGCCTGGGACAGGGCTATGGAAACACCATATATTTT

v_call: TRBV28
clone_size: NA
j_call: TRBJ1-1
d_call: NA
cdr3_aa: CASSSGGGGREAFF
cdr3_nt: TGTGCCAGCAGTTCCGGCGGGGGGGGTAGGGAAGCTTTCTTT

v_call: TRBV5-1
clone_size: NA
j_call: TRBJ2-5
d_call: NA
cdr3_aa: CASSTGQWQETQYF
cdr3_nt: TGCGCCAGCAGCACCGGACAGTGGCAAGAGACCCAGTACTTC

v_call: TRBV7-2
clone_size: NA
j_call: TRBJ2-1
d_call: NA
cdr3_aa: CASSFSGTSYNEQFF
cdr3_nt: TGTGCCAGCAGCTTCAGCGGGACATCCTACAATGAGCAGTTCTTC

v_call: TRBV28
clone_size: NA
j_call: TRBJ1-4
d_call: TRBD1
cdr3_aa: CASSFPTGGSEKLFF
cdr3_nt: TGTGCCAGCAGTTTCCCGACAGGGGGCAGTGAAAAACTGTTTTTT

v_call: TRBV19
clone_size: NA
j_call: TRBJ2-1
d_call: NA
cdr3_aa: CASSGRYEQFF
cdr3_nt: TGTGCCAGCTCCGGGAGATATGAGCAGTTCTTC

v_call: TRBV12-1
clone_size: NA
j_call: TRBJ2-7
d_call: NA
cdr3_aa: CASSAGLAGGLYEQYF
cdr3_nt: TGTGCCAGCAGCGCAGGACTAGCGGGAGGTCTCTACGAGCAGTACTTC

v_call: TRBV6-5
clone_size: NA
j_call: TRBJ2-5
d_call: TRBD1
cdr3_aa: CASRDDRGRGTQYF
cdr3_nt: TGTGCCAGCAGAGACGACAGGGGGCGAGGGACCCAGTACTTC

v_call: TRBV28
clone_size: NA
j_call: TRBJ2-3
d_call: TRBD2
cdr3_aa: CASVKAGLDTQYF
cdr3_nt: TGTGCCAGCGTGAAAGCGGGATTAGATACGCAGTATTTT

v_call: TRBV7-3
clone_size: NA
j_call: TRBJ2-2
d_call: TRBD1
cdr3_aa: CASSRDRGSGELFF
cdr3_nt: TGTGCCAGCAGCCGGGACAGGGGTTCCGGGGAGCTGTTTTTT

v_call: TRBV27
clone_size: NA
j_call: TRBJ1-6
d_call: NA
cdr3_aa: CASSFGQINSPLHF
cdr3_nt: TGTGCCAGCAGTTTCGGACAGATTAATTCACCCCTCCACTTT

v_call: TRBV9
clone_size: NA
j_call: TRBJ2-1
d_call: NA
cdr3_aa: CASSGGWGSSYNEQFF
cdr3_nt: TGTGCCAGCAGCGGGGGCTGGGGAAGCTCCTACAATGAGCAGTTCTTC

v_call: TRBV4-1
clone_size: NA
j_call: TRBJ1-1
d_call: NA
cdr3_aa: CASSQEPSVAEAFF
cdr3_nt: TGCGCCAGCAGCCAAGAGCCATCGGTGGCTGAAGCTTTCTTT

v_call: TRBV9
clone_size: NA
j_call: TRBJ2-7
d_call: NA
cdr3_aa: CASAGTHRGYEQYF
cdr3_nt: TGTGCCAGCGCCGGGACTCATCGCGGCTACGAGCAGTACTTC

v_call: TRBV6-5
clone_size: NA
j_call: TRBJ2-7
d_call: NA
cdr3_aa: CASSLSGGPYEQYF
cdr3_nt: TGTGCCAGCAGTCTTAGCGGAGGCCCCTACGAGCAGTACTTC

v_call: TRBV30
clone_size: NA
j_call: TRBJ2-3
d_call: NA
cdr3_aa: CAWSKPGFTDTQYF
cdr3_nt: TGTGCCTGGAGTAAGCCAGGATTCACAGATACGCAGTATTTT